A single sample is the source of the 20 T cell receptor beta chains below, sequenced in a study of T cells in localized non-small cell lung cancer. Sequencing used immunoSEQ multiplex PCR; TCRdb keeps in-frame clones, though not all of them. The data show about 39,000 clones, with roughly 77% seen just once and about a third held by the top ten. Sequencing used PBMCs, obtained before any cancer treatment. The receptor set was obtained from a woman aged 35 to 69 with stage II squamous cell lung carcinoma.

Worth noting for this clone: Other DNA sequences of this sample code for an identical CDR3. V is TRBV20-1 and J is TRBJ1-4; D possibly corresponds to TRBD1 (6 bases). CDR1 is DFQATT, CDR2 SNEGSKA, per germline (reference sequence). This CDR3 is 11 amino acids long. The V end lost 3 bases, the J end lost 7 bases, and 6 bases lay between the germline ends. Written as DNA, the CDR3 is TGCAGTGCTAGGACAGGTGAAAAACTGTTTTTT. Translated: CSARTGEKLFF.

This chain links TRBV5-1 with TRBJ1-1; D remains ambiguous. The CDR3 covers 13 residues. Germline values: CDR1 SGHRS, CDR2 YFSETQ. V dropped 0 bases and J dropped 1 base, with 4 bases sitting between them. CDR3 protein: CASSLDPNTEAFF. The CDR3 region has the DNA TGCGCCAGCAGCTTGGACCCGAACACTGAAGCTTTCTTT.

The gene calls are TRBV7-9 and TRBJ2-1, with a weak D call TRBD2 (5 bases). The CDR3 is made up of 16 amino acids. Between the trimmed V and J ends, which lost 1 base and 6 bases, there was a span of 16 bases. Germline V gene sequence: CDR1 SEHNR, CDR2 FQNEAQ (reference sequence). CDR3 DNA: TGTGCCAGCAGCTTAGTACGAGGGATAGAGGGCAATGAGCAGTTCTTC. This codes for CASSLVRGIEGNEQFF. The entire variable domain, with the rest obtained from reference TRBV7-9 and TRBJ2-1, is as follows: DTGVSQNPRHKITKRGQNVTFRCDPISEHNRLYWYRQTLGQGPEFLTYFQNEAQLEKSRLLSDRFSAERPKGSFSTLEIQRTEQGDSAMYLCASSLVRGIEGNEQFFGPGTRLTVL.

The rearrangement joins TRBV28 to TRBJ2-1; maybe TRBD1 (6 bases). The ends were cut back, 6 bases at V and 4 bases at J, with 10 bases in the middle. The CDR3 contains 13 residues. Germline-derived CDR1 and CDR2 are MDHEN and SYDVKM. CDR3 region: CASSLGGYNEQFF. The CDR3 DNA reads TGTGCCAGCAGCTTAGGGGGTTACAATGAGCAGTTCTTC.

This chain's CDR3 is CASSYRASNTDTQYF. As DNA, the CDR3 is TGTGCCAGTAGTTACAGGGCTTCGAACACAGATACGCAGTATTTT. This sequence joins TRBV19 and TRBJ2-3; D may be TRBD1 (6 bases). The length of the CDR3 is 15 residues. V was trimmed by 5 bases and J by 2 bases, leaving 14 bases between them. Germline V CDR1 and CDR2: LNHDA, SQIVND (reference sequence).

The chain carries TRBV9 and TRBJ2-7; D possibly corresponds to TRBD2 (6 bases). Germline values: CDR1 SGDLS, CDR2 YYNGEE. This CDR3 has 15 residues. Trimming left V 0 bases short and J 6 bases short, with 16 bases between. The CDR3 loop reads CASSVAAGLGGEQYF. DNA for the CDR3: TGTGCCAGCAGCGTAGCGGCGGGGCTCGGCGGCGAGCAGTACTTC.

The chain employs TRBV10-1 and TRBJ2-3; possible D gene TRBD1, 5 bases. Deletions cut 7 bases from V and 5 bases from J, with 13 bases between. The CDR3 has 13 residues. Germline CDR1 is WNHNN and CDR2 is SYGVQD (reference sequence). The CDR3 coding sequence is TGCGCCAGCATCGGAGAAGGGGAAGATACGCAGTATTTT. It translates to CASIGEGEDTQYF.

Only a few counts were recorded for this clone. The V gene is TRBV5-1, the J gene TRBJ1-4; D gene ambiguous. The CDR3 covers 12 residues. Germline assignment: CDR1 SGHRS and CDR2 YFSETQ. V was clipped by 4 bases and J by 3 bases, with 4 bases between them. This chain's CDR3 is CASSAPNEKLFF. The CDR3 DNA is TGCGCCAGCAGCGCCCCTAATGAAAAACTGTTTTTT.

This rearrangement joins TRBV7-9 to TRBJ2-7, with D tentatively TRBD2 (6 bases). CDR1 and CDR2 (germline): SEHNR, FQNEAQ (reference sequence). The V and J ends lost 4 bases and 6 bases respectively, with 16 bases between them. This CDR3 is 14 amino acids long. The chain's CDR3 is CASSWGGGAPEQYF. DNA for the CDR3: TGTGCCAGCAGCTGGGGTGGCGGGGCCCCCGAGCAGTACTTC.

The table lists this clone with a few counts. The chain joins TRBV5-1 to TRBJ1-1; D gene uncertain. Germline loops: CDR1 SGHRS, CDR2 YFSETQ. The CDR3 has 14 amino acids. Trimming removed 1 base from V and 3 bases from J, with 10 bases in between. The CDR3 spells CASSLSAEDTEAFF. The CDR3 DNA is TGCGCCAGCAGCTTGTCAGCGGAGGACACTGAAGCTTTCTTT.

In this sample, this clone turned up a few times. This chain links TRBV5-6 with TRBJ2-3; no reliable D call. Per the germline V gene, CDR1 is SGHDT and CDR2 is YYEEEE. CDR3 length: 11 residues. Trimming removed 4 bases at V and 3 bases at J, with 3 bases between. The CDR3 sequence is CASSLTDTQYF. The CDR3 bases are TGTGCCAGCAGCCTGACAGATACGCAGTATTTT.

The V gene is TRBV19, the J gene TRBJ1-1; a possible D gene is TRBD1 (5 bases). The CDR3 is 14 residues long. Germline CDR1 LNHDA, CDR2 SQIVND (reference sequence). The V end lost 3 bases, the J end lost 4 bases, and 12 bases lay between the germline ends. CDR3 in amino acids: CASSMSGQSTEAFF. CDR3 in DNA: TGTGCCAGTAGTATGTCAGGGCAGAGCACTGAAGCTTTCTTT.

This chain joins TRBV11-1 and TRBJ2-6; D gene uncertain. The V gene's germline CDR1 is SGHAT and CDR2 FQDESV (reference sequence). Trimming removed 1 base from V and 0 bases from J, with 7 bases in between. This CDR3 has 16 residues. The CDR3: CASSLGSNSGANVLTF. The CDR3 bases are TGTGCCAGCAGCTTAGGTTCTAACTCTGGGGCCAACGTCCTGACTTTC.

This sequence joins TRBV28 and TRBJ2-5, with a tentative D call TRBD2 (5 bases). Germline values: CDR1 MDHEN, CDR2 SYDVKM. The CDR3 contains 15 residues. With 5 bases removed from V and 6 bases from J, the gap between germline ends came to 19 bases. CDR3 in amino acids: CASSDLGESKQTQYF. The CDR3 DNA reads TGTGCCAGCAGTGACCTCGGGGAAAGCAAGCAGACCCAGTACTTC.

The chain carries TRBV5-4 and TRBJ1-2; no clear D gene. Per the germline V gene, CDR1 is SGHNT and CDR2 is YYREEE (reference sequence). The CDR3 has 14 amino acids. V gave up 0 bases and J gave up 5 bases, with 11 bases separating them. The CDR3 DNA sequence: TGTGCCAGCAGCTTGGAGGGAGGGATATATGGCTACACCTTC. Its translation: CASSLEGGIYGYTF.

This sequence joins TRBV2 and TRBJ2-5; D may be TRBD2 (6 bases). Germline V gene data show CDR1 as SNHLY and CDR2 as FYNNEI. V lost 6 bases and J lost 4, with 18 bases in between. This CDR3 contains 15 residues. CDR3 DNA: TGTGCCAGCAGCGGGGACTGGTCCGGTAGAGAGACCCAGTACTTC. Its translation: CASSGDWSGRETQYF.

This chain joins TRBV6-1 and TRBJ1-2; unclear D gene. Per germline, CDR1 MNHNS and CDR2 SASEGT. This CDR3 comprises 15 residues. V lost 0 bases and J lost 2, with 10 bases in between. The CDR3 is CASSEAGRENYGYTF. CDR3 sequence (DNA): TGTGCCAGCAGTGAAGCAGGGCGGGAAAACTATGGCTACACCTTC.

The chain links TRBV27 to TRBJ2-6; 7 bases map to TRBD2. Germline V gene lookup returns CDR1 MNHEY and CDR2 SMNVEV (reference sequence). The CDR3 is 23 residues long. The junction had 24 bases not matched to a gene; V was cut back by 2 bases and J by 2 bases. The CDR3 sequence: CASSLKSVGRSQTLAPGANVLTF. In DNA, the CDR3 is TGTGCCAGCAGTTTAAAGAGTGTCGGGAGGAGTCAAACTCTTGCCCCTGGGGCCAACGTCCTGACTTTC. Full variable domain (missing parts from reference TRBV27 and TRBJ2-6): EAQVTQNPRYLITVTGKKLTVTCSQNMNHEYMSWYRQDPGLGLRQIYYSMNVEVTDKGDVPEGYKVSRKEKRNFPLILESPSPNQTSLYFCASSLKSVGRSQTLAPGANVLTFGAGSRLTVL.

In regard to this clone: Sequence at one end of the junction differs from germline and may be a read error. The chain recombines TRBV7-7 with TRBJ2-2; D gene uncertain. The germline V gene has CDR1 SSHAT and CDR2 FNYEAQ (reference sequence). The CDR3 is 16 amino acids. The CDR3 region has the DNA TGTGCTAGCAGCTTTAAGGCCGATCCGGGCACCGGGGAGCTGTTTTTT. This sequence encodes CASSFKADPGTGELFF.

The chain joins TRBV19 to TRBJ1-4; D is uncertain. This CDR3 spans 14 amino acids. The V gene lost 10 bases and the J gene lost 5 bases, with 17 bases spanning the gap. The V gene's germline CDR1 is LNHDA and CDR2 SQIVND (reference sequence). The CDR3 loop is CATNLGRGNEKLFF. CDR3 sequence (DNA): TGTGCCACAAACCTCGGACGGGGAAATGAAAAACTGTTTTTT.